At least ten counts were recorded for the clone carrying this TCR beta chain. The data originate from a study of identical twins. Every one of the donors was a healthy Caucasian. A universal primer site was added by template switching, and unique molecular identifiers were carried by the cDNA. TCRdb re-derived calls from the 5' RACE reads in MiXCR, one entry per CDR3 protein. The profile shows some 260,000 distinct CDR3 sequences, around an eighth of them singletons. Trimming took 6 bases from V and 6 from J, leaving 11 bases between them. Germline values: CDR1 WNHNN, CDR2 SYGVQD (reference sequence). There are 12 residues in the CDR3.

The clonotype comes from a woman aged 18-29 years in good health. Input material: memory (CD45RO+) T cells sorted from blood. The rearrangement joins TRBV10-1 to TRBJ1-1, with D unclear. The CDR3 sequence: CASRHGWAEAFF. The CDR3 nucleotides are TGCGCCAGCAGACACGGTTGGGCTGAAGCTTTCTTT.